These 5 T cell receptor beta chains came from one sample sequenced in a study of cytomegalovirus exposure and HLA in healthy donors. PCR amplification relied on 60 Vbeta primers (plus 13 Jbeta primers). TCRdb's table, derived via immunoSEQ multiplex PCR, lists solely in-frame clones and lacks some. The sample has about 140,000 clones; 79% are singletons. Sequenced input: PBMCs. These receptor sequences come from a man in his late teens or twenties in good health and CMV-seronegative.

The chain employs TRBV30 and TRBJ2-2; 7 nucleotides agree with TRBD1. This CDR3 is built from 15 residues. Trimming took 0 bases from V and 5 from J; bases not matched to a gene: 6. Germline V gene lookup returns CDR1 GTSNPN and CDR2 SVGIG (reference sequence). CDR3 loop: CAWSVRRDRTGELFF. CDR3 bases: TGTGCCTGGAGTGTACGCCGGGACAGAACCGGGGAGCTGTTTTTT.

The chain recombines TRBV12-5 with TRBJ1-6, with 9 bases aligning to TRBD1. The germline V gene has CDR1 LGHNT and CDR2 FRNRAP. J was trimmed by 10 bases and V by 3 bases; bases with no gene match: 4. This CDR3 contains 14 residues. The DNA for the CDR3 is TGTGCTAGTGGTTTACAGGGGGCGACATCACCCCTCCACTTT. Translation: CASGLQGATSPLHF.

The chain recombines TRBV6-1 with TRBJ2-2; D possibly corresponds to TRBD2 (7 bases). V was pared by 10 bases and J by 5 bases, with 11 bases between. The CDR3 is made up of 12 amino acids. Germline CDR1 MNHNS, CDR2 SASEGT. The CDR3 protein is CATRGGTGELFF. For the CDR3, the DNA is TGTGCCACTAGGGGGGGGACCGGGGAGCTGTTTTTT.

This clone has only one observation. The CDR3 DNA reads TGCAGCGTTGTGGGGCAGGGAGGTGGAGGCTACACCTTC. Residues: CSVVGQGGGGYTF. The chain joins TRBV29-1 to TRBJ1-2, with D maybe TRBD1 (5 bases). The CDR3 spans 13 residues. Deletions cut 4 bases from V and 8 bases from J, with 17 bases between. Germline values: CDR1 SQVTM, CDR2 ANQGSEA.

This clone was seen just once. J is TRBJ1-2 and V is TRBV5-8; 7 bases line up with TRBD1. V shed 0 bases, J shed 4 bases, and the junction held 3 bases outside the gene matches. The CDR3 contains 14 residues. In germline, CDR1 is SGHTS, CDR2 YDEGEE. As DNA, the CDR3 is TGTGCCAGCAGCTTGGACCGGGACAGCTATGGCTACACCTTC. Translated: CASSLDRDSYGYTF. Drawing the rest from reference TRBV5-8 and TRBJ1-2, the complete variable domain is EAGVTQSPTHLIKTRGQQATLRCSPISGHTSVYWYQQALGLGLQFLLWYDEGEERNRGNFPPRFSGRQFPNYSSELNVNALELEDSALYLCASSLDRDSYGYTFGSGTRLTVV.